One TCR beta chain is described in this entry. This record comes from a study of blood T cell repertoires in COVID-19. Study-wide background: Material from acute and convalescent COVID-19 was sourced from the United States, Italy and Spain.

The CDR3 extends over 15 amino acids. Germline V gene sequence: CDR1 WNHNN, CDR2 SYGVQD (reference sequence). Trimming removed 0 bases from V and 5 bases from J; junction bases left unmatched: 6. Sequencing was performed with immunoSEQ multiplex PCR; in TCRdb, only in-frame clones are kept and a portion is missing. This sample has about 320,000 clones; approximately 82% occur once, and the top ten carry approximately 1.1%. The clonotype was recovered from a woman between 50 and 59 years old with acute or convalescent COVID-19. The sample taken for sequencing was peripheral blood. This rearrangement joins TRBV10-1 to TRBJ1-1; TRBD1 aligns across 7 bases. DNA of the CDR3: TGCGCCAGCAGTGAGTCTTCTACAGGGGAGACTGAAGCTTTCTTT. Protein sequence: CASSESSTGETEAFF.